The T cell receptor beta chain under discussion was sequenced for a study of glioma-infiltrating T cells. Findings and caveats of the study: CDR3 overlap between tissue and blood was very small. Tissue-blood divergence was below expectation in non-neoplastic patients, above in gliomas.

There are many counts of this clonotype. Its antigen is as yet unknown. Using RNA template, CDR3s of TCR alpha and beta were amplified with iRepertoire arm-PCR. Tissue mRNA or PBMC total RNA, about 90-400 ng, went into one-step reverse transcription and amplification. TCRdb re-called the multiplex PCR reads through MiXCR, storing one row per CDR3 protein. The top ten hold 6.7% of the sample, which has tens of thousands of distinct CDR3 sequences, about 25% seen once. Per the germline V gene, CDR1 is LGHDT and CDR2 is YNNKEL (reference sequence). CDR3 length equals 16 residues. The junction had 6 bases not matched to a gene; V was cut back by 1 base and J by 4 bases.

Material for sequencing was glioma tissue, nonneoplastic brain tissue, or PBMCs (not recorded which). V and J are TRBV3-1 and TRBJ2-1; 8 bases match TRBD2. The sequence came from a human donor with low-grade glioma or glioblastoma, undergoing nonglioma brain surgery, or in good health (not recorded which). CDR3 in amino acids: CASSQVVLADYNEQFF. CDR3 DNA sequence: TGTGCCAGCAGCCAAGTCGTACTAGCGGATTACAATGAGCAGTTCTTC.